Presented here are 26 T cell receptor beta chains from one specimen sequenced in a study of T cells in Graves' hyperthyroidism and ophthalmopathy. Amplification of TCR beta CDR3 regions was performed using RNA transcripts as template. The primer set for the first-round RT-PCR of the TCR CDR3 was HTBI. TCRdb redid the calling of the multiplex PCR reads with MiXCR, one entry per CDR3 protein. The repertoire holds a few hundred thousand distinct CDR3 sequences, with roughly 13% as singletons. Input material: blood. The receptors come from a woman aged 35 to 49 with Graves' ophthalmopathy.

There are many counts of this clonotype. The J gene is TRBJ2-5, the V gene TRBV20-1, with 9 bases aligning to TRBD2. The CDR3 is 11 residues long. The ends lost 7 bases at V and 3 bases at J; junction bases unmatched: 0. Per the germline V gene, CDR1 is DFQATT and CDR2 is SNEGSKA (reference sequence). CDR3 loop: CSVAGEETQYF. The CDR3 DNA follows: TGCAGTGTAGCGGGAGAAGAGACCCAGTACTTC.

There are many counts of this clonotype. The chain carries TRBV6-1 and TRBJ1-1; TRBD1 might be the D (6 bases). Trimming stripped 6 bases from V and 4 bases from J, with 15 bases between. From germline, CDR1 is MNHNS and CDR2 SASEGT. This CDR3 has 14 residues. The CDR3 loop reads CASRANRDSTEAFF. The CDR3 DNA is TGTGCCAGCAGGGCAAACAGGGACTCCACTGAAGCTTTCTTT.

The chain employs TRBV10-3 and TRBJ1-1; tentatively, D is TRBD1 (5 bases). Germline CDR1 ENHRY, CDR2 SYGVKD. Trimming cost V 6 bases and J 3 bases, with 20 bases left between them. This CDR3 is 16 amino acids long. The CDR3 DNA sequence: TGTGCCATCAGAAAATACACTCAAGGGGCAGACACTGAAGCTTTCTTT. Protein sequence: CAIRKYTQGADTEAFF.

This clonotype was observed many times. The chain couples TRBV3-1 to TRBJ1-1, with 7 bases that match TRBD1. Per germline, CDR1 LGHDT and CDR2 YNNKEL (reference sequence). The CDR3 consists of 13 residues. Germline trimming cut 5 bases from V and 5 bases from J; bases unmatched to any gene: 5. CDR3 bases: TGTGCCAGCAGCGGGACAGCTTCTACTGAAGCTTTCTTT. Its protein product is CASSGTASTEAFF.

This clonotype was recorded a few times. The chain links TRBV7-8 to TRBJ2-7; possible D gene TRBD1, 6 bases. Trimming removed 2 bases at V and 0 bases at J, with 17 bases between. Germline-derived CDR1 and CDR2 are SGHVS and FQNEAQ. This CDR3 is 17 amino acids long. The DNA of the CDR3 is TGTGCCAGCAGCTTACCTCAACAGGGAACCCTCTCCTACGAGCAGTACTTC. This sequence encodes CASSLPQQGTLSYEQYF.

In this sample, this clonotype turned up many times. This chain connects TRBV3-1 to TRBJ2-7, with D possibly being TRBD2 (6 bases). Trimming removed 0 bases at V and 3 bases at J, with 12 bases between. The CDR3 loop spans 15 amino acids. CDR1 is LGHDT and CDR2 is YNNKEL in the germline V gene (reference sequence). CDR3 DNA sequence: TGTGCCAGCAGCCAAGACGCGGGGACCTTCTACGAGCAGTACTTC. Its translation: CASSQDAGTFYEQYF.

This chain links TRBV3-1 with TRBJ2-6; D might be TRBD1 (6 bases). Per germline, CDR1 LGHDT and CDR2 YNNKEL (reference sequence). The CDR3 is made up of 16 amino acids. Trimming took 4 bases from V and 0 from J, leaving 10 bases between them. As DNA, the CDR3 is TGTGCCAGCAGCCTAGCAGGGGCCTCTGGGGCCAACGTCCTGACTTTC. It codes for CASSLAGASGANVLTF.

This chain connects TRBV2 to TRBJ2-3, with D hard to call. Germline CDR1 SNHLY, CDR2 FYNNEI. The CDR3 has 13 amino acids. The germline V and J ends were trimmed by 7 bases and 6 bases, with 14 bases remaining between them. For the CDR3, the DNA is TGTGCCAGCAAGGAAGTACTTTCCGATACGCAGTATTTT. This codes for CASKEVLSDTQYF.

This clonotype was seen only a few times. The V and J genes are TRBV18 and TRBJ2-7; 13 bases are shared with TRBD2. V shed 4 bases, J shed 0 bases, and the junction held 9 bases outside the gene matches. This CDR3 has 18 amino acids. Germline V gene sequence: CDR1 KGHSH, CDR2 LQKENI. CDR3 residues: CASSLKTSGGPSSYEQYF. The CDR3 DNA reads TGTGCCAGCTCACTGAAGACTAGCGGGGGGCCAAGCTCCTACGAGCAGTACTTC.

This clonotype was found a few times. CDR3 nucleotides: TGTGCCAGCAGCCAGGACAGGGTAGCAGAGACCCAGTACTTC. It yields the protein CASSQDRVAETQYF. The chain recombines TRBV5-6 with TRBJ2-5; 8 bases match TRBD1. V was clipped by 4 bases and J by 4 bases; unmatched bases: 6. The CDR3 runs to 14 residues. Per the germline V gene, CDR1 is SGHDT and CDR2 is YYEEEE.

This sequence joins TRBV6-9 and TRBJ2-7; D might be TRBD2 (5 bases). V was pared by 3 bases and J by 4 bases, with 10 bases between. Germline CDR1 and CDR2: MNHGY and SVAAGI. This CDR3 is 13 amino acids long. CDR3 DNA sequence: TGTGCCAGCAGTTACGGGGAGAGATACGAGCAGTACTTC. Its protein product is CASSYGERYEQYF.

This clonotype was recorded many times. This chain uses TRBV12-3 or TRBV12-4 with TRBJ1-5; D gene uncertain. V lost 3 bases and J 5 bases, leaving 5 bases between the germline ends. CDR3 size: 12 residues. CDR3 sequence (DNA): TGTGCCAGCAGTTTCGCGGATCAGCCCCAGCATTTT. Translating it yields CASSFADQPQHF.

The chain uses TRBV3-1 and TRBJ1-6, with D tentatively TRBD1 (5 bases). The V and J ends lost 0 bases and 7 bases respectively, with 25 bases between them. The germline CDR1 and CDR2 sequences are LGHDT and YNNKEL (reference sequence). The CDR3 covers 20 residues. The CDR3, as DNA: TGTGCCAGCAGCCAAGAAAGGCGTCAGGGTAGGGGTCTATGGAATTCACCCCTCCACTTT. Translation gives CASSQERRQGRGLWNSPLHF.

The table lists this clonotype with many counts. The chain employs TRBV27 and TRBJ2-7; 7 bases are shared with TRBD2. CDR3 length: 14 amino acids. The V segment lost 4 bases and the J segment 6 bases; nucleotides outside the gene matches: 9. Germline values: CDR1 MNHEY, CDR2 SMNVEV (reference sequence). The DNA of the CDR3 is TGTGCCAGCAGTTCCCCGAGGGGAGGGCTCGAGCAGTACTTC. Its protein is CASSSPRGGLEQYF.

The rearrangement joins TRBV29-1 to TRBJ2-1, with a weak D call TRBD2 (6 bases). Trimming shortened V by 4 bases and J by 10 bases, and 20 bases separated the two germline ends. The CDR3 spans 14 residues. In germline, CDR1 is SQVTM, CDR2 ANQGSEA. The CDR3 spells CSVVAGSFPGEQFF. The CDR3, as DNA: TGCAGCGTTGTGGCGGGGTCTTTCCCAGGGGAGCAGTTCTTC.

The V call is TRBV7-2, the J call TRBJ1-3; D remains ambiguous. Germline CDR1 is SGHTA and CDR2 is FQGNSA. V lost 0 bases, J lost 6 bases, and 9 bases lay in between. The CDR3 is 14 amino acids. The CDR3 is CASSLAGHLNTIYF. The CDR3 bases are TGTGCCAGCAGCTTAGCAGGGCACCTAAACACCATATATTTT.

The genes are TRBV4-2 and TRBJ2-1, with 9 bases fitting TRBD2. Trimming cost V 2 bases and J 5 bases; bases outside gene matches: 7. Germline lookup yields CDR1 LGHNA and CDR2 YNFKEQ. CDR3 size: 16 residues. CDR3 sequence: CASSQRVAGGDNEQFF. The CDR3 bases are TGTGCCAGCAGCCAAAGGGTGGCGGGGGGGGACAATGAGCAGTTCTTC.

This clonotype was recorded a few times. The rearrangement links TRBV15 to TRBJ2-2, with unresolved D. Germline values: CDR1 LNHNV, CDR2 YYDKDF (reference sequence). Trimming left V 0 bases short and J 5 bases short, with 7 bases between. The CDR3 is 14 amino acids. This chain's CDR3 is CATSRDRQTGELFF. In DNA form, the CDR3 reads TGTGCCACCAGCAGAGATCGACAAACCGGGGAGCTGTTTTTT. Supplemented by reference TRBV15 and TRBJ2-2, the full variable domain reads DAMVIQNPRYQVTQFGKPVTLSCSQTLNHNVMYWYQQKSSQAPKLLFHYYDKDFNNEADTPDNFQSRRPNTSFCFLDIRSPGLGDTAMYLCATSRDRQTGELFFGEGSRLTVL.

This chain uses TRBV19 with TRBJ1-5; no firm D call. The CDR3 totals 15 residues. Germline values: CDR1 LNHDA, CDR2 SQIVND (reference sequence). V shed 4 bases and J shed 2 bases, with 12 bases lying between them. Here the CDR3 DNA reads TGTGCCAGTAGTACCTACCTCCGGGGCAATCAGCCCCAGCATTTT. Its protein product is CASSTYLRGNQPQHF. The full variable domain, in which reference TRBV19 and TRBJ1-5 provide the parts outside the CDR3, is DGGITQSPKYLFRKEGQNVTLSCEQNLNHDAMYWYRQDPGQGLRLIYYSQIVNDFQKGDIAEGYSVSREKKESFPLTVTSAQKNPTAFYLCASSTYLRGNQPQHFGDGTRLSIL.

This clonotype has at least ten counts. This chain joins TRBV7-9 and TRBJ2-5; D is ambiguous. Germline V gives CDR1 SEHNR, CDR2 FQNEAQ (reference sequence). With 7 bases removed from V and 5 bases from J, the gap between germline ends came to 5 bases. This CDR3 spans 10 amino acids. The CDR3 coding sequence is TGTGCCAGCACCGGGGAGACCCAGTACTTC. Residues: CASTGETQYF.

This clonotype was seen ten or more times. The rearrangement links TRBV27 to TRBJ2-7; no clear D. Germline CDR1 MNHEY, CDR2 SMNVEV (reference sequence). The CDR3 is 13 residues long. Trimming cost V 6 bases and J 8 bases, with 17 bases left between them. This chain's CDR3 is CASRRNMQGKQYF. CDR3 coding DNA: TGTGCCAGCAGGCGCAATATGCAAGGGAAGCAGTACTTC.

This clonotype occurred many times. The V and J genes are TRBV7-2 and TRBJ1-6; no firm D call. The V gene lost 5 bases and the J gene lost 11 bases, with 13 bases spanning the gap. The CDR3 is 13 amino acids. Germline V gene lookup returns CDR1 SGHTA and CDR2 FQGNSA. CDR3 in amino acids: CASSTPGSAPLHF. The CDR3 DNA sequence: TGTGCCAGCAGCACCCCGGGAAGTGCACCCCTCCACTTT.

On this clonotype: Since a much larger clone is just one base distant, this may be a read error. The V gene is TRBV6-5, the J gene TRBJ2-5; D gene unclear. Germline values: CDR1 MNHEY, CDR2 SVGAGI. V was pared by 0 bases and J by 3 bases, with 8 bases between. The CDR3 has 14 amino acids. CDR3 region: CASSYSRIKETQYF. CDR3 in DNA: TGTGCCAGCAGTTACTCGCGTATCAAAGAGACCCAGTACTTC.

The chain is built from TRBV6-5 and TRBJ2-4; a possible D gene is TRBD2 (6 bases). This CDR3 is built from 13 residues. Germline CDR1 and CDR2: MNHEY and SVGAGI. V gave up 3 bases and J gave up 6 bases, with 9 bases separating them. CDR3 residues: CASSYFGGNIQYF. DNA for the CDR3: TGTGCCAGCAGTTATTTCGGGGGAAACATTCAGTACTTC.

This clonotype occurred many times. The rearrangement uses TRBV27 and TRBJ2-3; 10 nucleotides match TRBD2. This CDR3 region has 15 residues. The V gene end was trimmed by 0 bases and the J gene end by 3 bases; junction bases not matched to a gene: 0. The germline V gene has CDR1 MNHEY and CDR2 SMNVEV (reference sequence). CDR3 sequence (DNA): TGTGCCAGCAGTTTATCTAGCGGGAGGACAGATACGCAGTATTTT. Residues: CASSLSSGRTDTQYF.

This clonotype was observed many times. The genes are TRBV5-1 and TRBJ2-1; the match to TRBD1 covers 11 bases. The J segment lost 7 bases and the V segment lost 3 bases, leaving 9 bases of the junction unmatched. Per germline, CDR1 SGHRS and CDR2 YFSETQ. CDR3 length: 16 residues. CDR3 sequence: CASSYTGTGGWNEQFF. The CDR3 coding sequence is TGCGCCAGCAGCTATACCGGGACAGGGGGTTGGAATGAGCAGTTCTTC.